A selection of T cell receptor beta chains follows, all from one sample in a study of CD8 T cells in Susac syndrome. TCRdb redid the calling of the immunoSEQ multiplex PCR reads with MiXCR, one entry per CDR3 protein. The table records approximately 74,000 distinct CDR3 sequences, just over 90% of them present only once. The sample consisted of CD4+ T cells from PBMCs. These receptors all come from a human donor with Susac syndrome. The CDR3 runs from the conserved cysteine through the conserved F or W. The D gene is left open where the match is weak. Not every row has a clone size; where given, it reads once, few, many or a size class.

V gene: TRBV5-1
clone size: -
D gene: TRBD1
J gene: TRBJ2-3
CDR3 DNA: TGCGCCAGCAGCAAAACAGGGGGCACAGATACGCAGTATTTT
CDR3 protein: CASSKTGGTDTQYF

V gene: TRBV12-3/TRBV12-4
clone size: -
D gene: TRBD2
J gene: TRBJ2-5
CDR3 DNA: TGTGCCAGCAGTTTAGCCTTGACTAGCGGAAACCAAGAGACCCAGTACTTC
CDR3 protein: CASSLALTSGNQETQYF

V gene: TRBV2
clone size: -
D gene: -
J gene: TRBJ1-2
CDR3 DNA: TGTGCCAGCAGTGCCCATTCTTCTGGCTACACCTTC
CDR3 protein: CASSAHSSGYTF

V gene: TRBV20-1
clone size: -
D gene: -
J gene: TRBJ2-1
CDR3 DNA: TGCAGTGTAGGGACCTTACTAGGACCCTACAATGAGCAGTTCTTC
CDR3 protein: CSVGTLLGPYNEQFF

V gene: TRBV14
clone size: -
D gene: TRBD2
J gene: TRBJ2-1
CDR3 DNA: TGTGCCAGCAGCCAAGGCAAGCGGGGGGGCCATGAGCAGTTCTTC
CDR3 protein: CASSQGKRGGHEQFF

V gene: TRBV24-1
clone size: -
D gene: -
J gene: TRBJ2-7
CDR3 DNA: TGTGCCACCAGTGATGGGGCGTCACTCGAGCAGTACTTC
CDR3 protein: CATSDGASLEQYF

V gene: TRBV27
clone size: -
D gene: TRBD1
J gene: TRBJ1-2
CDR3 DNA: TGTGCCAGCAGTTTAACAGGGGGTAACTATGGCTACACCTTC
CDR3 protein: CASSLTGGNYGYTF

V gene: TRBV5-1
clone size: -
D gene: -
J gene: TRBJ1-2
CDR3 DNA: TGCGCCAGCAGCTTGGGGAATAGGGCCGATGGCTACACCTTC
CDR3 protein: CASSLGNRADGYTF

V gene: TRBV28
clone size: -
D gene: -
J gene: TRBJ2-7
CDR3 DNA: TGTGCCAGCAGTTCCGGGTTGTCCTCGGGCTACGAGCAGTACTTC
CDR3 protein: CASSSGLSSGYEQYF

V gene: TRBV11-3
clone size: -
D gene: -
J gene: TRBJ1-1
CDR3 DNA: TGTGCCAGCAGCCCGGCCGAATATGAAGCTTTCTTT
CDR3 protein: CASSPAEYEAFF

V gene: TRBV24-1
clone size: -
D gene: TRBD1
J gene: TRBJ2-7
CDR3 DNA: TGTGCCACCAGTGATTCTGGGACAGGGACTTACGAGCAGTACTTC
CDR3 protein: CATSDSGTGTYEQYF

V gene: TRBV6-2/TRBV6-3
clone size: -
D gene: -
J gene: TRBJ1-1
CDR3 DNA: TGTGCCAGCAGCGGACGTTTGAACACTGAAGCTTTCTTT
CDR3 protein: CASSGRLNTEAFF

V gene: TRBV28
clone size: -
D gene: TRBD2
J gene: TRBJ2-2
CDR3 DNA: TGTGCCAGCAGAGCGGGAGGGACTAACACCGGGGAGCTGTTTTTT
CDR3 protein: CASRAGGTNTGELFF

V gene: TRBV4-1
clone size: -
D gene: -
J gene: TRBJ1-5
CDR3 DNA: TGCGCCAGCACCGGGGAGCCCCAGCATTTT
CDR3 protein: CASTGEPQHF

V gene: TRBV28
clone size: -
D gene: -
J gene: TRBJ1-5
CDR3 DNA: TGTGCCAGCAGTTTAAACAGGGAAGGCGGTCAGCCCCAGCATTTT
CDR3 protein: CASSLNREGGQPQHF

V gene: TRBV20-1
clone size: -
D gene: TRBD1
J gene: TRBJ1-4
CDR3 DNA: TGCAGTGCTAGAGTGGCAGGGGGTTCCCTGAATGAAAAACTGTTTTTT
CDR3 protein: CSARVAGGSLNEKLFF

V gene: TRBV29-1
clone size: -
D gene: TRBD2
J gene: TRBJ2-3
CDR3 DNA: TGCAGCGGGGGACTACAACTCACAGATACGCAGTATTTT
CDR3 protein: CSGGLQLTDTQYF

V gene: TRBV3-1
clone size: -
D gene: -
J gene: TRBJ1-1
CDR3 DNA: TGTGCCAGCAGCCAAGTAGGGAGCGCTCCGAACACTGAAGCTTTCTTT
CDR3 protein: CASSQVGSAPNTEAFF

V gene: TRBV7-2
clone size: -
D gene: TRBD2
J gene: TRBJ2-2
CDR3 DNA: TGTGCCAGCAGCTTATTCGCGGGAGGGATCGGGGAGCTGTTTTTT
CDR3 protein: CASSLFAGGIGELFF

V gene: TRBV5-1
clone size: few
D gene: -
J gene: TRBJ2-5
CDR3 DNA: TGCGCCAGCACAGAGAGGGAGACCCAGTACTTC
CDR3 protein: CASTERETQYF

V gene: TRBV14
clone size: -
D gene: -
J gene: TRBJ2-3
CDR3 DNA: TGTGCCAGCAGCCAAGGGGGGAGCAGTACCTCGCAGTATTTT
CDR3 protein: CASSQGGSSTSQYF

V gene: TRBV6-2/TRBV6-3
clone size: -
D gene: TRBD1
J gene: TRBJ2-2
CDR3 DNA: TGTGCCAGCAGCCGATCACGGGACAGGGGGAACACCGGGGAGCTGTTTTTT
CDR3 protein: CASSRSRDRGNTGELFF

V gene: TRBV12-3/TRBV12-4
clone size: -
D gene: TRBD1
J gene: TRBJ1-5
CDR3 DNA: TGTGCCAGCAGTTTTTGGGACGGGACAGACTTTTATAGCAATCAGCCCCAGCATTTT
CDR3 protein: CASSFWDGTDFYSNQPQHF

V gene: TRBV7-8
clone size: -
D gene: TRBD1
J gene: TRBJ1-1
CDR3 DNA: TGTGCCAGCAGCGCCCGGGACAGGGGATCGAACACTGAAGCTTTCTTT
CDR3 protein: CASSARDRGSNTEAFF

V gene: TRBV7-2
clone size: -
D gene: -
J gene: TRBJ2-5
CDR3 DNA: TGTGCCAGCACCCTAATAGGGGCCTCGGAGACCCAGTACTTC
CDR3 protein: CASTLIGASETQYF

V gene: TRBV7-2
clone size: few
D gene: TRBD1
J gene: TRBJ2-5
CDR3 DNA: TGTGCCAGCAGCTTGGACAGGGGGGAGACCCAGTACTTC
CDR3 protein: CASSLDRGETQYF

V gene: TRBV5-1
clone size: -
D gene: -
J gene: TRBJ2-2
CDR3 DNA: TGCGCCAGCAGCAATGGGCCCGTCACGTCATCCGGGGAGCTGTTTTTT
CDR3 protein: CASSNGPVTSSGELFF

V gene: TRBV19
clone size: -
D gene: -
J gene: TRBJ2-2
CDR3 DNA: TGTGCCAGTACTCACCTGTCGGGGGGCATTCCCGGGGAGCTGTTTTTT
CDR3 protein: CASTHLSGGIPGELFF

V gene: TRBV24-1
clone size: -
D gene: -
J gene: TRBJ2-1
CDR3 DNA: TGTGCCACCAGTGACCCTGACAAGTCCTACAATGAGCAGTTCTTC
CDR3 protein: CATSDPDKSYNEQFF

V gene: TRBV7-9
clone size: -
D gene: -
J gene: TRBJ2-3
CDR3 DNA: TGTGCCAGCAGCTCGGGGGACCGGGTCTACACAGATACGCAGTATTTT
CDR3 protein: CASSSGDRVYTDTQYF

V gene: TRBV5-1
clone size: -
D gene: TRBD1
J gene: TRBJ1-4
CDR3 DNA: TGCGCCAGCAGCCCGCGACAGGGTGAAAAACTGTTTTTT
CDR3 protein: CASSPRQGEKLFF

V gene: TRBV20-1
clone size: -
D gene: TRBD1
J gene: TRBJ1-3
CDR3 DNA: TGCAGTGCCAGCCGAGGGGGCTCCTCTGGAAACACCATATATTTT
CDR3 protein: CSASRGGSSGNTIYF

V gene: TRBV23-1
clone size: -
D gene: -
J gene: TRBJ1-6
CDR3 DNA: TGCGCCAGCAGTCACGACAGACAGCTAAATTCACCCCTCCACTTT
CDR3 protein: CASSHDRQLNSPLHF

V gene: TRBV10-3
clone size: -
D gene: TRBD1
J gene: TRBJ2-1
CDR3 DNA: TGTGCCATCAGTACCTTACAGGGGGCTAACTACAATGAGCAGTTCTTC
CDR3 protein: CAISTLQGANYNEQFF

V gene: TRBV5-1
clone size: once
D gene: TRBD1
J gene: TRBJ1-5
CDR3 DNA: TGCGCCAGCAGCAGGACAGGGGATCAGCCCCAGCATTTT
CDR3 protein: CASSRTGDQPQHF

V gene: TRBV20-1
clone size: -
D gene: -
J gene: TRBJ1-5
CDR3 DNA: TGCAGTGCCCAGCTTAGCAATCAGCCCCAGCATTTT
CDR3 protein: CSAQLSNQPQHF

V gene: TRBV3-1
clone size: -
D gene: -
J gene: TRBJ1-4
CDR3 DNA: TGTGCCAGCAGCCAAGCCAGCACTAGGGGTAAACTGTTTTTT
CDR3 protein: CASSQASTRGKLFF

V gene: TRBV6-6
clone size: -
D gene: -
J gene: TRBJ2-1
CDR3 DNA: TGTGCCAGCAGTTACTCGGGCCATGAGCAGTTCTTC
CDR3 protein: CASSYSGHEQFF

V gene: TRBV20-1
clone size: -
D gene: -
J gene: TRBJ2-5
CDR3 DNA: TGCAGTGCTAGAGAAGCGACAGGCCAAGAGACCCAGTACTTC
CDR3 protein: CSAREATGQETQYF

V gene: TRBV7-2
clone size: -
D gene: -
J gene: TRBJ2-1
CDR3 DNA: TGTGCCAGCAGCTTACAGGGTGGGGATGAGCAGTTCTTC
CDR3 protein: CASSLQGGDEQFF